This T cell receptor beta chain was observed in a study of blood T cell repertoires in COVID-19. Study information: Samples came from the United States, Italy and Spain, spanning acute and convalescent COVID-19. PBMCs, B-cell-depleted T cells, or T cells provided the cDNA or gDNA that made up the material.

CDR1 is LNHDA, CDR2 SQIVND, per germline (reference sequence). The CDR3 is made up of 13 amino acids. The V end was cut by 8 bases, the J end by 2 bases, with 13 bases between. Methods used by the authors: Amplification of reference gene primers was used by the study to estimate nucleated cell counts. Clones were read by immunoSEQ multiplex PCR, and TCRdb kept only the in-frame ones, dropping some. V and J calls and clone size come straight from that table; D and trimming were deduced from the DNA. The sample lists approximately 280,000 clones, 70% to 90% occurring once. The receptor comes from a man over 45 with active or convalescent COVID-19. Sequenced input: peripheral blood. The V and J genes are TRBV19 and TRBJ2-7; tentative D call: TRBD2 (6 bases). CDR3 amino acids: CASSLGLPYEQYF. The DNA of the CDR3 is TGTGCCAGTTCGCTGGGACTTCCCTACGAGCAGTACTTC.